This T cell receptor (beta chain) was retrieved from a study of shared clonotypes between healthy human individuals. The wider study: There were three CD4 naive, three CD4 memory, two CD8 naive and one CD8 memory plates per donor.

As concerns this clone: This sample includes further DNA sequences coding for the same CDR3.

Positive CCR7 selection of CD45RO-negative cells yielded the naive CD8 cells, and terminally differentiated effector memory CD45RA+ cells were excluded. This CDR3 has 13 residues. Germline V CDR1 and CDR2: MNHEY, SMNVEV (reference sequence). V was trimmed by 0 bases and J by 3 bases, leaving 6 bases between them. Using immunoSEQ multiplex PCR, the repertoire was profiled, and TCRdb retains in-frame clones only, with some absent. Here the sample spans about 2 million clones, over 85% being singletons. This clonotype was sampled from a man aged 18-30 years in good health. The chain uses TRBV27 and TRBJ2-7, with D hard to call. Sequencing was done on a sample of naive CD8+ T cells sorted from blood. This CDR3 is CASSLSPIYEQYF. CDR3 bases: TGTGCCAGCAGTTTATCCCCCATCTACGAGCAGTACTTC.